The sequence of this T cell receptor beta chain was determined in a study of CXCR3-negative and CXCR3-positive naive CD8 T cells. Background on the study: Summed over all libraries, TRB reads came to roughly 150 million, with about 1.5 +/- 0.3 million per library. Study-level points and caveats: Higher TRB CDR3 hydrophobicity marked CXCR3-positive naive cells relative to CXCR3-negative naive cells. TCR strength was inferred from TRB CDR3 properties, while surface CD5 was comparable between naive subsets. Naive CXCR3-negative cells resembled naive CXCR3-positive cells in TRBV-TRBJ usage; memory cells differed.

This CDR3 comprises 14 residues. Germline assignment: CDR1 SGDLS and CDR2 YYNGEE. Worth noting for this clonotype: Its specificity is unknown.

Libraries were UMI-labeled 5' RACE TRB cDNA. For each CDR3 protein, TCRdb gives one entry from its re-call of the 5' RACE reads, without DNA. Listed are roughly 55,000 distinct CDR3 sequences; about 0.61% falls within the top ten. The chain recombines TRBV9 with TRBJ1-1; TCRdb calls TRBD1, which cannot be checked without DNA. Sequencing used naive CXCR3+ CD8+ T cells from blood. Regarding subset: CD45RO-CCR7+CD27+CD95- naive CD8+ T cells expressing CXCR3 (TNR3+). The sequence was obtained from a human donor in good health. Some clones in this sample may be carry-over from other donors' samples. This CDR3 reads CASSVDRGRTEAFF.